This T cell receptor beta chain was captured in a study of CXCR3-negative and CXCR3-positive naive CD8 T cells. The CDR3 extends over 15 amino acids. Germline V gene lookup returns CDR1 SEHNR and CDR2 FQNEAQ (reference sequence). 5' RACE with UMI labels generated the TRB cDNA libraries. TCRdb re-called the 5' RACE reads and shows each CDR3 protein once, DNA omitted. This sample's table has over 100,000 distinct CDR3 sequences. The sequence came from a human donor in good health. Some clones in this sample may be carry-over from other donors' samples. Sequenced: naive CXCR3- CD8+ T cells from blood. Stated subset: CD45RO-CCR7+CD27+CD95- naive CD8+ T cells lacking CXCR3 (TNR3-). V and J are TRBV7-9 and TRBJ2-2; TCRdb returns TRBD2, unconfirmable since there is no DNA. The chain's CDR3 is CASSGRDYFTGELFF.